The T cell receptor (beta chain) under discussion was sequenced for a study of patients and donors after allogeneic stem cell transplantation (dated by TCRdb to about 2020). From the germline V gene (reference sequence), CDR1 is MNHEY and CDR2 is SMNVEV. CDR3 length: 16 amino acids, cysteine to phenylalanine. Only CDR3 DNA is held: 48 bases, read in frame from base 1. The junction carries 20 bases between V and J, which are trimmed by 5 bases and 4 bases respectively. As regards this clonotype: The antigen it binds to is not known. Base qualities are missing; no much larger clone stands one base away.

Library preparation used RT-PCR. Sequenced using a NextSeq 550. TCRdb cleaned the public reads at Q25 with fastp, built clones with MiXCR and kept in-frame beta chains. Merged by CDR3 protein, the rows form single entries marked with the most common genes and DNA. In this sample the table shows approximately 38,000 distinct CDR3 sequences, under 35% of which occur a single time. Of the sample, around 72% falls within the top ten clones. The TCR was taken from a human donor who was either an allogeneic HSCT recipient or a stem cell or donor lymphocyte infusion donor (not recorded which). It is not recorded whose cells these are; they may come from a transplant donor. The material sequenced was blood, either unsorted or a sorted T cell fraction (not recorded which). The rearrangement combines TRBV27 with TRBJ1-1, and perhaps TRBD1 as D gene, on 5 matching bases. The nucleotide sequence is TGTGCCAGCAGTCCTAATCAGGGCCCTGTGGGCACTGAAGCTTTCTTT. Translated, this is CASSPNQGPVGTEAFF.